These T cell receptor beta chains were read from a single sample in a study of blood T cell repertoires in COVID-19. Some clones are missing from TCRdb's copy, which holds only in-frame ones; the method was immunoSEQ multiplex PCR. Of around 130,000 clones listed, roughly three quarters were seen once; the top ten hold over 6.5%. The specimen sequenced was peripheral blood. The receptors come from a human donor in a cohort sampled during active COVID-19. The CDR3 runs from the conserved cysteine through the conserved F or W. The D gene is left open where the match is weak. Expanded clones get a size class; other rows say once, few or many, or leave the size out.

cdr3_nt: TGCAGCGACCCGAGCTATAATTCACCCCTCCACTTT; cdr3_aa: CSDPSYNSPLHF; v_call: TRBV29-1; d_call: NA; clone_size: NA; j_call: TRBJ1-6
cdr3_nt: TGTGCCAGTAGTCGGGGGGAAGAGACCCAGTACTTC; cdr3_aa: CASSRGEETQYF; v_call: TRBV19; d_call: TRBD2; clone_size: NA; j_call: TRBJ2-5
cdr3_nt: TGTGCCAGCAGTTACTCGCCAGGGGGCGCGTCGGACACTGAAGCTTTCTTT; cdr3_aa: CASSYSPGGASDTEAFF; v_call: TRBV6-2/TRBV6-3; d_call: TRBD1; clone_size: NA; j_call: TRBJ1-1
cdr3_nt: TGTGCCAGCAGCTTGGGACACCTTGAAGCTTTCTTT; cdr3_aa: CASSLGHLEAFF; v_call: TRBV6-5; d_call: NA; clone_size: once; j_call: TRBJ1-1
cdr3_nt: TGTGCCTGGACTCAACGGGAGGGCTACACCTTC; cdr3_aa: CAWTQREGYTF; v_call: TRBV30; d_call: NA; clone_size: NA; j_call: TRBJ1-2
cdr3_nt: TGTGCCAGCAGTTTATCAGTAGGGGGAGCAAAACTGTTTTTT; cdr3_aa: CASSLSVGGAKLFF; v_call: TRBV27; d_call: NA; clone_size: NA; j_call: TRBJ1-4
cdr3_nt: TGTGCCAGCAGTTACTCGAGCACTAGCGGTTACTACGAGCAGTACTTC; cdr3_aa: CASSYSSTSGYYEQYF; v_call: TRBV6-5; d_call: TRBD2; clone_size: NA; j_call: TRBJ2-7
cdr3_nt: TGTGCCAGCAGCTTAGGGTCCCTGCTACAGGGCAGCTCCTACGAGCAGTACTTC; cdr3_aa: CASSLGSLLQGSSYEQYF; v_call: TRBV7-6; d_call: NA; clone_size: NA; j_call: TRBJ2-7
cdr3_nt: TGTGCCAGCTCACCCAGGGCGGGGCAGGGCCGTATCGTCTATCTATCACCCTACGAGCAGTACTTC; cdr3_aa: CASSPRAGQGRIVYLSPYEQYF; v_call: TRBV18; d_call: NA; clone_size: NA; j_call: TRBJ2-7
cdr3_nt: TGTGCCAGCAGCTTGGGGGAGGGGATGTTGTACTTC; cdr3_aa: CASSLGEGMLYF; v_call: TRBV5-4; d_call: TRBD2; clone_size: few; j_call: TRBJ2-7
cdr3_nt: TGTGCCACCAGTAGCGGTAGCACAGATACGCAGTATTTT; cdr3_aa: CATSSGSTDTQYF; v_call: TRBV10-3; d_call: NA; clone_size: once; j_call: TRBJ2-3
cdr3_nt: TGTGCCAGCAGCTTAGGGCAGGGTCACTACGAGCAGTACTTC; cdr3_aa: CASSLGQGHYEQYF; v_call: TRBV7-6; d_call: NA; clone_size: NA; j_call: TRBJ2-7
cdr3_nt: TGTGCCAGCAGTGACTCTAGCGGGGGGGCCAATGAGCAGTTCTTC; cdr3_aa: CASSDSSGGANEQFF; v_call: TRBV6-4; d_call: TRBD2; clone_size: NA; j_call: TRBJ2-1
cdr3_nt: TGCAGCGTTGCCAGGGGGTCCTACGAGCAGTACTTC; cdr3_aa: CSVARGSYEQYF; v_call: TRBV29-1; d_call: TRBD1; clone_size: NA; j_call: TRBJ2-7
cdr3_nt: TGCAGTGCTAGTTCTAGGACTAGCGTTTCCTACGAGCAGTACTTC; cdr3_aa: CSASSRTSVSYEQYF; v_call: TRBV20-1; d_call: TRBD2; clone_size: NA; j_call: TRBJ2-7
cdr3_nt: TGTGCCAGCAGTCGGGCAGGGGGCGGAGGGGAGACCCAGTACTTC; cdr3_aa: CASSRAGGGGETQYF; v_call: TRBV6-5; d_call: TRBD1; clone_size: NA; j_call: TRBJ2-5
cdr3_nt: TGTGCCAGCAGCCCAAGGACAGCTGGGAGCTCGGGTCAGCCCCAGCATTTT; cdr3_aa: CASSPRTAGSSGQPQHF; v_call: TRBV7-8; d_call: NA; clone_size: NA; j_call: TRBJ1-5
cdr3_nt: TGTGCCAGCAGCCAAGGGGCTCCCGGGACTAGCGGGACTGAGACCCAGTACTTC; cdr3_aa: CASSQGAPGTSGTETQYF; v_call: TRBV11-2; d_call: TRBD2; clone_size: NA; j_call: TRBJ2-5
cdr3_nt: TGTGCCAGCAGGGACAGCTCAGGGTTAGATGGCTACACCTTC; cdr3_aa: CASRDSSGLDGYTF; v_call: TRBV6-6; d_call: NA; clone_size: few; j_call: TRBJ1-2
cdr3_nt: TGTGCCAGCAGTACCCGACGGGCGGGGAATGAGCAGTTCTTC; cdr3_aa: CASSTRRAGNEQFF; v_call: TRBV6-5; d_call: NA; clone_size: NA; j_call: TRBJ2-1
cdr3_nt: TGTGCCAGCAGGGGACAGGGGGCCTCCTACGAGCAGTACTTC; cdr3_aa: CASRGQGASYEQYF; v_call: TRBV6-6; d_call: TRBD1; clone_size: few; j_call: TRBJ2-7
cdr3_nt: TGTGCCTGGAGTGAACCCCTAGCGGGGGGTTTCAATGAGCAGTTCTTC; cdr3_aa: CAWSEPLAGGFNEQFF; v_call: TRBV30; d_call: TRBD2; clone_size: NA; j_call: TRBJ2-1
cdr3_nt: TGTGCCAGCAGTGTGCAGGGGGGCCTTAACACTGAAGCTTTCTTT; cdr3_aa: CASSVQGGLNTEAFF; v_call: TRBV27; d_call: TRBD1; clone_size: NA; j_call: TRBJ1-1
cdr3_nt: TGCGCCAGCGGGACAGGGTTGAACGGGGAGCTGTTTTTT; cdr3_aa: CASGTGLNGELFF; v_call: TRBV10-1; d_call: TRBD1; clone_size: few; j_call: TRBJ2-2
cdr3_nt: TGTGCCAGCAGCCGCGGGGGGGGGCTAGCGGGCTACGAGCAGTACTTC; cdr3_aa: CASSRGGGLAGYEQYF; v_call: TRBV3-1/TRBV3-2; d_call: TRBD2; clone_size: NA; j_call: TRBJ2-7
cdr3_nt: TGTGCCAGCAGTTCAACATCCGGGATCACCTACGAGCAGTACTTC; cdr3_aa: CASSSTSGITYEQYF; v_call: TRBV7-8; d_call: NA; clone_size: NA; j_call: TRBJ2-7
cdr3_nt: TGTGCCATCAGTGAGCTGGGGACAGGCTACGAGCAGTACTTC; cdr3_aa: CAISELGTGYEQYF; v_call: TRBV10-3; d_call: TRBD1; clone_size: NA; j_call: TRBJ2-7
cdr3_nt: TGTGCCAGCTCACCAAGGGGAGGGGAGCAGTACTTC; cdr3_aa: CASSPRGGEQYF; v_call: TRBV18; d_call: TRBD2; clone_size: NA; j_call: TRBJ2-7
cdr3_nt: TGTGCCAGCAGTTACTCGGGGCTCCACCAACTATCACCCCTCCACTTT; cdr3_aa: CASSYSGLHQLSPLHF; v_call: TRBV6-5; d_call: NA; clone_size: once; j_call: TRBJ1-6
cdr3_nt: TGTGCCAGCAGCTTGATCCGGGACGAGCAGTACTTC; cdr3_aa: CASSLIRDEQYF; v_call: TRBV5-6; d_call: NA; clone_size: few; j_call: TRBJ2-7
cdr3_nt: TGTGCCAGCAGCCAAGTAGCGGGGGCCTACAATGAGCAGTTCTTC; cdr3_aa: CASSQVAGAYNEQFF; v_call: TRBV14; d_call: TRBD2; clone_size: NA; j_call: TRBJ2-1
cdr3_nt: TGCGCCAGCAGCAGAGGGAAATCCTACGAGCAGTACTTC; cdr3_aa: CASSRGKSYEQYF; v_call: TRBV10-1; d_call: NA; clone_size: NA; j_call: TRBJ2-7
cdr3_nt: TGTGCCAGCACTCCGTTAGGAAACACCATATATTTT; cdr3_aa: CASTPLGNTIYF; v_call: TRBV28; d_call: NA; clone_size: few; j_call: TRBJ1-3
cdr3_nt: TGTGCCAGCAGCCCTCCCGCGGGAATGGGATACGAGCAGTACTTC; cdr3_aa: CASSPPAGMGYEQYF; v_call: TRBV5-4; d_call: NA; clone_size: NA; j_call: TRBJ2-7
cdr3_nt: TGTGCCAGCAGTTTAAGTGGGGGGGCCAGCGAGCAGTACTTC; cdr3_aa: CASSLSGGASEQYF; v_call: TRBV28; d_call: NA; clone_size: NA; j_call: TRBJ2-7
cdr3_nt: TGTGCCAGCAGCTTGGAGGACAGGGGCCGCCCTGAAGCTTTCTTT; cdr3_aa: CASSLEDRGRPEAFF; v_call: TRBV5-4; d_call: TRBD1; clone_size: NA; j_call: TRBJ1-1
cdr3_nt: TGCGCCAGCAGCAACCCAGGGCCTGGGGCTTTCTTT; cdr3_aa: CASSNPGPGAFF; v_call: TRBV4-1; d_call: NA; clone_size: NA; j_call: TRBJ1-1
cdr3_nt: TGTGCCAGCAGTGAATACAGGGGTTCCGAGCAGTACTTC; cdr3_aa: CASSEYRGSEQYF; v_call: TRBV2; d_call: TRBD1; clone_size: few; j_call: TRBJ2-7
cdr3_nt: TGTGCCACCAGTGACCCGGGACTAGGCTACGAGCAGTACTTC; cdr3_aa: CATSDPGLGYEQYF; v_call: TRBV24-1; d_call: TRBD2; clone_size: NA; j_call: TRBJ2-7
cdr3_nt: TGTGCCAGCAGCCCTAACACGGGACAGAATTCACCCCTCCACTTT; cdr3_aa: CASSPNTGQNSPLHF; v_call: TRBV7-6; d_call: TRBD1; clone_size: NA; j_call: TRBJ1-6
cdr3_nt: TGTGCCAGCAGTGGGAGGGACGGGAGCTCCTACGAGCAGTACTTC; cdr3_aa: CASSGRDGSSYEQYF; v_call: TRBV11-3; d_call: TRBD2; clone_size: NA; j_call: TRBJ2-7
cdr3_nt: TGTGCCAGCAGCTCCGGACTAGACCCCGGGGAGCTGTTTTTT; cdr3_aa: CASSSGLDPGELFF; v_call: TRBV11-1; d_call: TRBD2; clone_size: NA; j_call: TRBJ2-2
cdr3_nt: TGTGCCAGTAGTTTAACCCCAGGGGACGAGCAGTACTTC; cdr3_aa: CASSLTPGDEQYF; v_call: TRBV19; d_call: NA; clone_size: many; j_call: TRBJ2-7